Each of the 12 T cell receptor beta chains below was sequenced from the same sample in a study of blood T cells in healthy people across ages. Sample-barcoded 5' priming and a J-beta primer mix drove a second PCR of about 6 to 12 cycles. TCRdb passed the 5' RACE reads through MiXCR, listing each CDR3 protein once. The repertoire holds roughly 900,000 distinct CDR3 sequences, with 45% to 50% as singletons. The sample taken for sequencing was blood. The origin of the receptors is a man aged 25-40 years in good health.

The chain employs TRBV2 and TRBJ2-7; a possible D gene is TRBD1 (6 bases). The CDR3 has 12 amino acids. V was shortened by 6 bases and J by 3 bases, with 9 bases between the two germline ends. Per germline, CDR1 SNHLY and CDR2 FYNNEI. The CDR3 sequence is CASRQDSYEQYF. The CDR3 DNA sequence: TGTGCCAGCAGACAGGACAGCTACGAGCAGTACTTC.

The chain employs TRBV20-1 and TRBJ2-7; D is perhaps TRBD2 (7 bases). The V gene lost 0 bases and the J gene lost 2 bases, with 17 bases spanning the gap. This CDR3 comprises 16 residues. The germline V gene has CDR1 DFQATT and CDR2 SNEGSKA (reference sequence). Here the CDR3 reads CSAREEQGGNPYEQYF. CDR3 DNA: TGCAGTGCTAGAGAGGAACAGGGAGGGAATCCCTACGAGCAGTACTTC.

Here the CDR3 reads CASSVVGPQPVEQFF. The DNA for the CDR3 is TGTGCCAGCAGCGTAGTGGGACCACAACCGGTTGAGCAGTTCTTC. The J gene is TRBJ2-1, the V gene TRBV9; D tentatively reads TRBD1 or TRBD2 (5 bases each). V was pared by 0 bases and J by 9 bases, with 16 bases between. CDR3 length equals 15 residues. Germline V gene lookup returns CDR1 SGDLS and CDR2 YYNGEE. Drawing the rest from reference TRBV9 and TRBJ2-1, the complete variable domain is DSGVTQTPKHLITATGQRVTLRCSPRSGDLSVYWYQQSLDQGLQFLIQYYNGEERAKGNILERFSAQQFPDLHSELNLSSLELGDSALYFCASSVVGPQPVEQFFGPGTRLTVL.

This clonotype was observed at least ten times. The chain recombines TRBV4-2 with TRBJ2-7; 7 bases fit TRBD1. CDR3 size: 13 residues. V lost 4 bases and J lost 7; bases outside the gene matches: 7. From germline, CDR1 is LGHNA and CDR2 YNFKEQ. The chain's CDR3 is CASSPTGASEQYF. The DNA for the CDR3 is TGTGCCAGCAGCCCAACAGGGGCAAGTGAGCAGTACTTC.

This chain uses TRBV4-3 with TRBJ2-1, with D possibly being TRBD1 or TRBD2 (5 bases each). The V gene lost 1 base and the J gene lost 2 bases, with 15 bases spanning the gap. This CDR3 has 17 amino acids. Germline V CDR1 and CDR2: LGHNA, YSLEER. The CDR3 sequence is CASSQGGPREPYNEQFF. CDR3 nucleotides: TGCGCCAGCAGCCAAGGGGGACCGCGAGAGCCCTACAATGAGCAGTTCTTC.

The chain uses TRBV24-1 and TRBJ1-2, with TRBD1 matching 12 bases. CDR1 and CDR2 (germline): KGHDR, SFDVKD. Germline trimming cut 3 bases from V and 8 bases from J; bases unmatched to any gene: 3. The length of the CDR3 is 14 residues. The CDR3: CATSDPGQGAGYTF. CDR3 nucleotides: TGTGCCACCAGTGATCCGGGACAGGGGGCCGGCTACACCTTC.

The genes are TRBV28 and TRBJ2-5; tentatively, D is TRBD1 (6 bases). Trimming took off 6 bases at V and 5 bases at J, with 16 bases between the two ends. Looked up from germline, CDR1 is MDHEN and CDR2 is SYDVKM. This CDR3 comprises 14 residues. CDR3 DNA: TGTGCCAGCAGGACCCACAGGGTACGGGAGACCCAGTACTTC. Translation: CASRTHRVRETQYF.

This clonotype has just a few counts. The chain joins TRBV4-2 to TRBJ2-4; a weak D match, TRBD2 (5 bases). Trimming left V 0 bases short and J 1 base short, with 13 bases between. The CDR3 extends over 17 amino acids. CDR1 and CDR2 from the germline V gene are LGHNA and YNFKEQ. The CDR3 protein is CASSQESALAAKNIQYF. The CDR3 region has the DNA TGTGCCAGCAGCCAAGAATCGGCGCTAGCTGCCAAAAACATTCAGTACTTC.

The J gene is TRBJ2-7, the V gene TRBV29-1; TRBD2 agrees at 10 bases. Judging by the DNA end, TRBJ2-5 fits better; the J call may be wrong. The CDR3 covers 14 residues. Per the germline V gene, CDR1 is SQVTM and CDR2 is ANQGSEA. This CDR3 reads CSARVAGGGETQYF. The CDR3 DNA is TGCAGCGCTCGGGTAGCGGGGGGTGGAGAGACCCAGTACTTC.

The genes are TRBV29-1 and TRBJ2-7; perhaps TRBD2 as D (6 bases). CDR1 is SQVTM and CDR2 is ANQGSEA in the germline V gene. Trimming cost V 3 bases and J 5 bases, with 11 bases left between them. The CDR3 consists of 12 residues. CDR3 sequence: CSVDGEADEQYF. The CDR3 DNA is TGCAGCGTTGACGGGGAGGCCGACGAGCAGTACTTC.

The chain uses TRBV2 and TRBJ1-4, with D perhaps TRBD1 (5 bases). Per germline, CDR1 SNHLY and CDR2 FYNNEI. The CDR3 totals 15 residues. Trimming cost V 9 bases and J 7 bases, with 21 bases left between them. The CDR3 spells CARGGPAGRTEKLFF. The DNA for the CDR3 is TGTGCCAGGGGTGGCCCGGCAGGGAGAACTGAAAAACTGTTTTTT.

This sequence joins TRBV11-2 and TRBJ1-1; perhaps TRBD1 as D (5 bases). Trimming pared 5 bases from V and 6 bases from J, leaving 16 bases between. The CDR3 spans 14 residues. CDR1 is SGHAT, CDR2 FQNNGV, per germline. CDR3 DNA: TGTGCCAGCAGCGTAGGGGCCCAGGTCGCTGAAGCTTTCTTT. This sequence encodes CASSVGAQVAEAFF. Drawing the rest from reference TRBV11-2 and TRBJ1-1, the complete variable domain is EAGVAQSPRYKIIEKRQSVAFWCNPISGHATLYWYQQILGQGPKLLIQFQNNGVVDDSQLPKDRFSAERLKGVDSTLKIQPAKLEDSAVYLCASSVGAQVAEAFFGQGTRLTVV.